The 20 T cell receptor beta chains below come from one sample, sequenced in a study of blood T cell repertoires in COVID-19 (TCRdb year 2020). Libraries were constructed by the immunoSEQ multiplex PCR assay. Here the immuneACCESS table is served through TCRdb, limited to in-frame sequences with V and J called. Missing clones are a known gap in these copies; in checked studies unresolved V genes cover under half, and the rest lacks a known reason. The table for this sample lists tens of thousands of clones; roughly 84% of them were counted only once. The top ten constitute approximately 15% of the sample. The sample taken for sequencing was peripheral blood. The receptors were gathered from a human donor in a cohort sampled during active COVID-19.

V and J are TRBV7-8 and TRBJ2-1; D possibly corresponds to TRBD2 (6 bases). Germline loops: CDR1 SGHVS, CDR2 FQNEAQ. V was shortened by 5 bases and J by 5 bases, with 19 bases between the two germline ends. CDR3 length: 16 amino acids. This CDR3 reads CASSPGWLALNNEQFF. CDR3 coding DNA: TGTGCCAGCAGCCCAGGGTGGCTAGCGCTAAACAATGAGCAGTTCTTC.

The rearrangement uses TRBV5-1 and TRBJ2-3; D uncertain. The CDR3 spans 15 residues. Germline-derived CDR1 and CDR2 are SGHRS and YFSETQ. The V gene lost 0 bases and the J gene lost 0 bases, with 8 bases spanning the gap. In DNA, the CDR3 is TGCGCCAGCAGCTTGGTCGTCGGGAGCACAGATACGCAGTATTTT. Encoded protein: CASSLVVGSTDTQYF.

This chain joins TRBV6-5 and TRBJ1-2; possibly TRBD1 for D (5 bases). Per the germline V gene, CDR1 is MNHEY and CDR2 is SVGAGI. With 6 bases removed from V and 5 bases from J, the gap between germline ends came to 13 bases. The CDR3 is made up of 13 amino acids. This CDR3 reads CASRIGREYGYTF. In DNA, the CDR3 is TGTGCCAGCAGGATTGGCAGGGAATATGGCTACACCTTC.

CDR3 nucleotide sequence: TGTGCCAGCAGCCGCAAACAGGGGGCGTTCGATAATTCACCCCTCCACTTT. It is translated as CASSRKQGAFDNSPLHF. The chain uses TRBV7-9 and TRBJ1-6, with 9 bases that match TRBD1. Looked up from germline, CDR1 is SEHNR and CDR2 is FQNEAQ (reference sequence). The CDR3 has 17 residues. Trimming cost V 5 bases and J 5 bases; bases outside gene matches: 10.

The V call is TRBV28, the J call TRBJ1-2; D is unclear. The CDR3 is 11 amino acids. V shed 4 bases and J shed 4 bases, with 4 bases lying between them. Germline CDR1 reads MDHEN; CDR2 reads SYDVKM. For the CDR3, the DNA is TGTGCCAGCAGTTCCCTCTATGGCTACACCTTC. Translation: CASSSLYGYTF.

CDR3 in amino acids: CASIKTGTLKKTLHQETQYF. The CDR3 DNA is TGCGCCAGCATTAAAACCGGGACACTTAAAAAGACCTTACACCAAGAGACCCAGTACTTC. The rearrangement links TRBV23-1 to TRBJ2-5, with D perhaps TRBD1 (6 bases). TRBV23-1 is identified as an open reading frame with a role that is uncertain. CDR3 length: 20 amino acids. Trimming cost V 7 bases and J 0 bases, with 30 bases left between them.

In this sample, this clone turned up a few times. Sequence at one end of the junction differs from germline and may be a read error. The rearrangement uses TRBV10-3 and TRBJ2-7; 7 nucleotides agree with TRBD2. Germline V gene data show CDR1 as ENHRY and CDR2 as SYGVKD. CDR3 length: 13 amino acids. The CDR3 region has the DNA TGTGCCGCCGAGGGAGGGTCATCCTCCGAGCAGTACTTC. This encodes CAAEGGSSSEQYF.

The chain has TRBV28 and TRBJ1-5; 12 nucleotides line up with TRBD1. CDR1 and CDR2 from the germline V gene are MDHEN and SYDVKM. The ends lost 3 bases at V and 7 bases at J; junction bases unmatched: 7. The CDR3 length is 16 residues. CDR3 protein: CASSFYRGTGGQPQHF. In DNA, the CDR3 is TGTGCCAGCAGTTTTTATCGAGGGACAGGGGGCCAGCCCCAGCATTTT.

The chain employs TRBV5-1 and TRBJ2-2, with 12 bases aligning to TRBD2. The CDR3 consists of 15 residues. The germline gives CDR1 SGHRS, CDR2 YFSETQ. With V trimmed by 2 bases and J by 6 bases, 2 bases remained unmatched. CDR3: CASSFASGRAGELFF. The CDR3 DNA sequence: TGCGCCAGCAGCTTCGCTAGCGGGAGGGCCGGGGAGCTGTTTTTT.

The CDR3 spells CASSGFNSPLHF. CDR3 coding DNA: TGTGCCAGCAGCGGCTTCAATTCACCCCTCCACTTT. The chain couples TRBV5-5 to TRBJ1-6; D remains ambiguous. Germline assignment: CDR1 SGHKS and CDR2 YYEKEE (reference sequence). Trimming shortened V by 4 bases and J by 7 bases, and 6 bases separated the two germline ends. The CDR3 is 12 residues long.

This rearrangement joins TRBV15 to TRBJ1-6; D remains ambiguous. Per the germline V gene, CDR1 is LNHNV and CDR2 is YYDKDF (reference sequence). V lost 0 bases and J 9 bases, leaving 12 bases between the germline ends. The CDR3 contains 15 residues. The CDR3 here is CATSRDTLGGSPLHF. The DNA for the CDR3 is TGTGCCACCAGCAGAGATACCTTGGGAGGTTCACCCCTCCACTTT.

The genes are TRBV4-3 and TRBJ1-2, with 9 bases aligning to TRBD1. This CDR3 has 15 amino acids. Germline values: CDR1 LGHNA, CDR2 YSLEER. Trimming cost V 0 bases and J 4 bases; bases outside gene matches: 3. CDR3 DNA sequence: TGCGCCAGCAGCCAAGACCGGGACAGGGTCTATGGCTACACCTTC. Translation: CASSQDRDRVYGYTF.

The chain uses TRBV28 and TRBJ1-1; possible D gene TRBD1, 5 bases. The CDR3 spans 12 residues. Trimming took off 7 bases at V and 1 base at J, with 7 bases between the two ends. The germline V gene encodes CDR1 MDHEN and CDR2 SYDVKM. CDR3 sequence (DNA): TGTGCCAGCACCGACAGGAACACTGAAGCTTTCTTT. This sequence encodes CASTDRNTEAFF.

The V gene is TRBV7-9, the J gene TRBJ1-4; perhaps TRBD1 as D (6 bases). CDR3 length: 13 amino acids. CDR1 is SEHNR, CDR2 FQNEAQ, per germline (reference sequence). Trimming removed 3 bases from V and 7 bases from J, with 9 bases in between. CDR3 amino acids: CASSFAQGEKLFF. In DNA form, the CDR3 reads TGTGCCAGCAGCTTTGCACAGGGTGAAAAACTGTTTTTT.

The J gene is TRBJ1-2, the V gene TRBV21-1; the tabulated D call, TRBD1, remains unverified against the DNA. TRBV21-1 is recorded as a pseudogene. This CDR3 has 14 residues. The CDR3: CASSKRDRGFGYTF. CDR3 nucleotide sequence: TGTGCCAGCAGTAAACGGGACAGGGGGTTTGGCTACACCTTC.

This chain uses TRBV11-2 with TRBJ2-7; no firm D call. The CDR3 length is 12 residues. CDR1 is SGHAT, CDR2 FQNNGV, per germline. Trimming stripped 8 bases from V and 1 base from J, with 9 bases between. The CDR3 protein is CASGGGSYEQYF. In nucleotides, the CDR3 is TGTGCCAGCGGTGGCGGATCCTACGAGCAGTACTTC. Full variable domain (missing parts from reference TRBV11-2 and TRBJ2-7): EAGVAQSPRYKIIEKRQSVAFWCNPISGHATLYWYQQILGQGPKLLIQFQNNGVVDDSQLPKDRFSAERLKGVDSTLKIQPAKLEDSAVYLCASGGGSYEQYFGPGTRLTVT.

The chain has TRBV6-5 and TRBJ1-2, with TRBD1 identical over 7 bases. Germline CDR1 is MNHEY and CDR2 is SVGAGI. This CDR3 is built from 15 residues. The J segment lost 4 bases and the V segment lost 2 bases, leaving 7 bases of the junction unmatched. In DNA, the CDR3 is TGTGCCAGCAGTTACGGTGAGGGGGCGGCCTATGGCTACACCTTC. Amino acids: CASSYGEGAAYGYTF.

The CDR3 nucleotides read TGTGCCAGCAGCCGGGACAGGGCCGGGGAGCTGTTTTTT. Translating gives CASSRDRAGELFF. The chain couples TRBV6-6 to TRBJ2-2; TRBD1 matches 9 bases. This CDR3 contains 13 residues. Germline lookup yields CDR1 MNHNY and CDR2 SVGAGI (reference sequence). After removal of 6 bases from V and 6 bases from J, the junction contained 2 bases not matched to a gene.

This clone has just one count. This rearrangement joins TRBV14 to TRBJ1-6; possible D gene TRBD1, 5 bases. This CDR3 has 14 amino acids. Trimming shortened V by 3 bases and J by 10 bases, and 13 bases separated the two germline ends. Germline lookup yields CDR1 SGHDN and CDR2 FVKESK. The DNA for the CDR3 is TGTGCCAGCAGCCAGGTTGGGCGACAGTCACCCCTCCACTTT. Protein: CASSQVGRQSPLHF.

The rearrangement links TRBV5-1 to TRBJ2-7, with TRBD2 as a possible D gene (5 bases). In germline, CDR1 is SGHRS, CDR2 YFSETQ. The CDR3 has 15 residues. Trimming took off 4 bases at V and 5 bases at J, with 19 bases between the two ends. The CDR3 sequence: CASSPGLSVPNEQYF. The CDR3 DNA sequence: TGCGCCAGCAGCCCAGGACTCTCAGTCCCCAACGAGCAGTACTTC.